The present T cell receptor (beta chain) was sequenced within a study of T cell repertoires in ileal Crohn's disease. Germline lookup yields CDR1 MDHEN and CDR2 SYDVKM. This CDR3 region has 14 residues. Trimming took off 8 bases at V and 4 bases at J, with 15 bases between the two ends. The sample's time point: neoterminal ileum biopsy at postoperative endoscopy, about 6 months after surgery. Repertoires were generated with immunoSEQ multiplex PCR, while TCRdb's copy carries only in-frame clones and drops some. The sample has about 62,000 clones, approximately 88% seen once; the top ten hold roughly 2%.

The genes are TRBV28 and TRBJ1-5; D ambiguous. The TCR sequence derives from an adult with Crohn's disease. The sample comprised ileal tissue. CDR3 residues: CASYARLNNQPQHF. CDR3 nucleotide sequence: TGTGCCAGCTACGCCAGACTGAATAATCAGCCCCAGCATTTT.